Listed here is a single TCR beta chain. This record comes from a study of blood T cell repertoires in COVID-19. CDR1 and CDR2 (germline): SGHNT, YENEEA. This CDR3 has 20 amino acids. Unmatched junction bases numbered 16, after V lost 5 bases and J lost 0 bases. Produced via immunoSEQ multiplex PCR; TCRdb's table is partial and in-frame only. The sample contains about 38,000 clones, 65% to 75% of which appear only once. Those enrolled in Seattle joined during active infection and were followed longitudinally afterward. Sequenced: peripheral blood. The origin of this receptor is a man in his sixties or seventies with COVID-19, enrolled during active disease. This chain uses TRBV11-3 with TRBJ1-6; 7 bases match TRBD1. The CDR3: CASSKNYRDSESSYNSPLHF. DNA of the CDR3: TGTGCCAGCAGCAAAAACTACCGGGACAGCGAGAGCTCCTATAATTCACCCCTCCACTTT.